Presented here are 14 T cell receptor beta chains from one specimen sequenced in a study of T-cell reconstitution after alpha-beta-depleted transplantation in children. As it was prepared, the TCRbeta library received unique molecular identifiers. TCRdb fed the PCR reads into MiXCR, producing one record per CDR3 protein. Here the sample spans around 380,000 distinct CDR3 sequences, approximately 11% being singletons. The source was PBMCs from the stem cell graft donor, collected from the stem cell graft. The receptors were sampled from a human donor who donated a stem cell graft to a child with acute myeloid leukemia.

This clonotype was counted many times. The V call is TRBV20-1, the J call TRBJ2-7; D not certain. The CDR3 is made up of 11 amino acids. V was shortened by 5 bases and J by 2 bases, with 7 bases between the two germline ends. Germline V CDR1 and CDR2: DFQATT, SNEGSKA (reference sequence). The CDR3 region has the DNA TGCAGTGCTTCTCGTGCCTACGAGCAGTACGTC. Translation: CSASRAYEQYV.

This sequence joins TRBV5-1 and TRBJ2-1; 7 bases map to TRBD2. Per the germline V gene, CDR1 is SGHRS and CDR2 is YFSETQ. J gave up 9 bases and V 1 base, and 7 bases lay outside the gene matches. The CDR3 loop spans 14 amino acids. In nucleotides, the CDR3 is TGCGCCAGCAGCTTGCGGGGGGAATACGGTGAGCAGTTCTTC. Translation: CASSLRGEYGEQFF.

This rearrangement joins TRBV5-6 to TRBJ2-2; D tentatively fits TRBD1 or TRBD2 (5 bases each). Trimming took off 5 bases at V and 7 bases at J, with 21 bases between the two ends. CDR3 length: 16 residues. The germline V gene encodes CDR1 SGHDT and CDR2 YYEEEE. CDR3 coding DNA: TGTGCCAGCAGGACCTGGGGCCGGGGAGCGTTCGGGGAGCTGTTTTTT. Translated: CASRTWGRGAFGELFF.

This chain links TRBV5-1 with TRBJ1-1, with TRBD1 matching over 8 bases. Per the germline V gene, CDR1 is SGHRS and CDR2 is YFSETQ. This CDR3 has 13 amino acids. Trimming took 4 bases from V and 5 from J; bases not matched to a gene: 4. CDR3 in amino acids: CASSTDRVTEAFF. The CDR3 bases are TGCGCCAGCAGCACGGACAGGGTTACTGAAGCTTTCTTT.

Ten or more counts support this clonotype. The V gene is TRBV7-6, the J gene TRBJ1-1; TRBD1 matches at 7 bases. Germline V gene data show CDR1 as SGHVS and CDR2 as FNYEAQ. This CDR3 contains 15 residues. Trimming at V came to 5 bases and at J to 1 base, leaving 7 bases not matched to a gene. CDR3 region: CASSKRQGGNTEAFF. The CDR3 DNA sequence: TGTGCCAGCAGCAAGAGACAGGGAGGGAACACTGAAGCTTTCTTT.

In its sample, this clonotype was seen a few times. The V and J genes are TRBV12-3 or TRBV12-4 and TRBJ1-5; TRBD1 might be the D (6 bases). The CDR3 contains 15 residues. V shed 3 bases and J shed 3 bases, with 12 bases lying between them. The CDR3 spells CASSLHRAPNQPQHF. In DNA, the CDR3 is TGTGCCAGCAGTTTGCACAGGGCCCCCAATCAGCCCCAGCATTTT.

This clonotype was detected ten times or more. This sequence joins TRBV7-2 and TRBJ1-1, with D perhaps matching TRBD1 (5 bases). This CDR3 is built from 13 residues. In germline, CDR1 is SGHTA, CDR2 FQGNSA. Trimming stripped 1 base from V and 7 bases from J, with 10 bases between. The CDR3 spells CASSLDGQGEAFF. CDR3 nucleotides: TGTGCCAGCAGCTTAGATGGCCAGGGTGAAGCTTTCTTT.

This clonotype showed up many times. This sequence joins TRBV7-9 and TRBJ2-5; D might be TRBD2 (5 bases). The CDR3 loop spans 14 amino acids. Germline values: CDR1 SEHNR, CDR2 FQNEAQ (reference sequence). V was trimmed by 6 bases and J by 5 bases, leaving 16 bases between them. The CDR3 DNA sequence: TGTGCCAGCAGTTCACCGGGGTTGGTTGAGACCCAGTACTTC. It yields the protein CASSSPGLVETQYF.

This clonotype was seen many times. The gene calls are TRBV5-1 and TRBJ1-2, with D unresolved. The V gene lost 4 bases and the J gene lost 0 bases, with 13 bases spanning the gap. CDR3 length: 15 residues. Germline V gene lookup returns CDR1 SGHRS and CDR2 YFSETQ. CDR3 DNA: TGCGCCAGCAGCCCAAGGACGTCAGCTAACTATGGCTACACCTTC. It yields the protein CASSPRTSANYGYTF.

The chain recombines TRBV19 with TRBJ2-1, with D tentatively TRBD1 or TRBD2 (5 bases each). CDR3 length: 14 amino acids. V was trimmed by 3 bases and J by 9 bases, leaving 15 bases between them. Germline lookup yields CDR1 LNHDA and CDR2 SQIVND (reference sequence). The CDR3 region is CASSIGTGRPEQFF. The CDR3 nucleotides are TGTGCCAGTAGTATCGGGACCGGTCGCCCTGAGCAGTTCTTC. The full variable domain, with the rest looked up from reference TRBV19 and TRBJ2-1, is DGGITQSPKYLFRKEGQNVTLSCEQNLNHDAMYWYRQDPGQGLRLIYYSQIVNDFQKGDIAEGYSVSREKKESFPLTVTSAQKNPTAFYLCASSIGTGRPEQFFGPGTRLTVL.

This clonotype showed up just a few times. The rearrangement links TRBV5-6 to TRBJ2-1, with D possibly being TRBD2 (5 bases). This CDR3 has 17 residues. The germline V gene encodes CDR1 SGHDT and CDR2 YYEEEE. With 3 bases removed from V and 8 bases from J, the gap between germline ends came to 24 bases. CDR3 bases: TGTGCCAGCAGCTCCCACGGTGGGCAGCTAACGAGGGATGAGCAGTTCTTC. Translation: CASSSHGGQLTRDEQFF. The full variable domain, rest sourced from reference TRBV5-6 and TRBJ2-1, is DAGVTQSPTHLIKTRGQQVTLRCSPKSGHDTVSWYQQALGQGPQFIFQYYEEEERQRGNFPDRFSGHQFPNYSSELNVNALLLGDSALYLCASSSHGGQLTRDEQFFGPGTRLTVL.

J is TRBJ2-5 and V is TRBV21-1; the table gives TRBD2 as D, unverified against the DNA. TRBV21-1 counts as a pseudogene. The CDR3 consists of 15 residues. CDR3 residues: CASSGGRQGRETQYF. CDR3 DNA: TGTGCCAGCAGCGGAGGGAGGCAGGGAAGAGAGACCCAGTACTTC.

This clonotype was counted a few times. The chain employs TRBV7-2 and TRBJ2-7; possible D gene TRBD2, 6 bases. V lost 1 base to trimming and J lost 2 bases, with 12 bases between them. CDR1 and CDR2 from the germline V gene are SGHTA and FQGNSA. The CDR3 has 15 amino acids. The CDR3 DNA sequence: TGTGCCAGCAGCTTAGGGTACCGGACTACCTACGAGCAGTACTTC. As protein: CASSLGYRTTYEQYF.

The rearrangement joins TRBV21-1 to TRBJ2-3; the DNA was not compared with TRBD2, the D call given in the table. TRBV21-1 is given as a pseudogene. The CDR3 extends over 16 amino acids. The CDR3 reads CASSKAQRDRTDTQYF. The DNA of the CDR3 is TGTGCCAGCAGCAAAGCCCAGCGGGACCGCACAGATACGCAGTATTTT.